These T cell receptor beta chains were read from a single sample in a study of blood T cell repertoires in COVID-19. Produced via immunoSEQ multiplex PCR; TCRdb's table is partial and in-frame only. The sample yields 140,000 to 150,000 clones, roughly 80% seen once. Specimen: peripheral blood. The receptor source for this set is a human donor in a cohort sampled during active COVID-19. Both conserved end residues are part of each CDR3. A D gene is named only where the DNA matches it firmly. Rows give clone size only sometimes, using once, few, many, or a class for an expanded clone.

size	V	J	D	DNA	CDR3
-	TRBV7-2	TRBJ1-2	TRBD1	TGTGCCAGCAGCTTAGCGTGGCAGGGGGGCTATGGCTACACCTTC	CASSLAWQGGYGYTF
-	TRBV28	TRBJ1-2	TRBD1	TGTGCCAGCAGTTTAGGGCAGGGGGACGATGGCTACACCTTC	CASSLGQGDDGYTF
-	TRBV6-2/TRBV6-3	TRBJ2-1	TRBD2	TGTGCCAGCAGTTACCCCAGCGGGAACTCCTACAATGAGCAGTTCTTC	CASSYPSGNSYNEQFF
-	TRBV6-4	TRBJ2-3	TRBD1	TGTGCCAGCAGAGGGACAGGGGAAACAGATACGCAGTATTTT	CASRGTGETDTQYF
-	TRBV3-1/TRBV3-2	TRBJ1-6	TRBD1	TGTGCCAGCGGTGGACAGGGTGGGAATTCACCCCTCCACTTT	CASGGQGGNSPLHF
-	TRBV28	TRBJ1-2	-	TGTGCCAGCACAACGGTAGGGGAAGACTATGGCTACACCTTC	CASTTVGEDYGYTF
-	TRBV11-3	TRBJ2-1	-	TGTGCCAGCAGCTTAACCCACTCCGACAATGAGCAGTTCTTC	CASSLTHSDNEQFF
-	TRBV11-1	TRBJ2-7	-	TGTGCCAGCAGCCGCGGACCGGACAGCTCCTACGAGCAGTACTTC	CASSRGPDSSYEQYF
-	TRBV4-2	TRBJ2-2	-	TGTGCCAGCAGCCAAGGCGGCAGGGGCACCGGGGAGCTGTTTTTT	CASSQGGRGTGELFF
-	TRBV10-3	TRBJ1-2	-	TGTGCCATCAGTGAGTCAGGGGAAGGCTATGGCTACACCTTC	CAISESGEGYGYTF
-	TRBV5-1	TRBJ1-4	-	TGCGCCAGCAGCCTCAGGGGAAGGGGCTTGGAAAAACTGTTTTTT	CASSLRGRGLEKLFF
-	TRBV6-5	TRBJ1-2	-	TGTGCCAGCAGTTACTCATTGACGGGACTCCTCTATGGCTACACCTTC	CASSYSLTGLLYGYTF
-	TRBV28	TRBJ2-7	TRBD1	TGTGCCAGCAGGCCCAGCGACAGGGTGCTATACGAGCAGTACTTC	CASRPSDRVLYEQYF
-	TRBV11-2	TRBJ1-6	-	TGTGCCAGCAGCCGCTCGTGGGCAGATAATTCACCCCTCCACTTT	CASSRSWADNSPLHF
-	TRBV5-4	TRBJ2-7	TRBD1	TGTGCCAGCAGCCAGACAGGGATCGTCCGCTACGAGCAGTACTTC	CASSQTGIVRYEQYF
few	TRBV19	TRBJ1-6	-	TGTGCCAGTACCGATGGGGCCGGGTCCTATAATTCACCCCTCCACTTT	CASTDGAGSYNSPLHF
-	TRBV11-3	TRBJ2-4	-	TGTGCCAGCAGCCTGGACATGGACATTCAGTACTTC	CASSLDMDIQYF
-	TRBV7-2	TRBJ1-1	-	TGTGCCAGCAGCCCACAGGGTAGCACTGAAGCTTTCTTT	CASSPQGSTEAFF
-	TRBV7-9	TRBJ1-3	-	TGTGCCAGCAGCCACATGAAGACAGGCTCTGGAAACACCATATATTTT	CASSHMKTGSGNTIYF